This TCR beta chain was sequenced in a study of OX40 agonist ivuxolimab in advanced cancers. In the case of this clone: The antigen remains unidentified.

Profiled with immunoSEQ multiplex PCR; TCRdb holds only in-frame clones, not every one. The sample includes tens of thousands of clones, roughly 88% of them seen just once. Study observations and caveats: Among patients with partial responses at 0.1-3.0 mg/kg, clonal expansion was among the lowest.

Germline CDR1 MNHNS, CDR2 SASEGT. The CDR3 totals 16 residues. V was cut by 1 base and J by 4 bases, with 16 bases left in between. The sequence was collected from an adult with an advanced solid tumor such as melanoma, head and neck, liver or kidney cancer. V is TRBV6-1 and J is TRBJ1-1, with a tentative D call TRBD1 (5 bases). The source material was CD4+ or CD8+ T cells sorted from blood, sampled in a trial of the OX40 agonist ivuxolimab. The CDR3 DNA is TGTGCCAGCAGTGAAGAGAGTTGGGGACGGGGCACTGAAGCTTTCTTT. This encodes CASSEESWGRGTEAFF.